This T cell receptor beta chain is from a study of blood T cell repertoires in COVID-19. Whole-study context: Samples representing acute and convalescent COVID-19 were sourced from the United States, Italy and Spain. The cDNA or gDNA used as material had been derived from T cells, B-cell-depleted T cells, or PBMCs.

Note on this clone: This CDR3 is also generated by other DNA sequences in the sample.

CDR1 and CDR2 (germline): SGHRS, YFSETQ. V lost 2 bases to trimming and J lost 7 bases; unmatched junction nucleotides: 3. The CDR3 contains 15 residues. Clones were read by immunoSEQ multiplex PCR, and TCRdb kept only the in-frame ones, dropping some. The table lists fewer than 250,000 clones, around 81% of them singletons, with 8.9% in the top ten. Enrollees, about 18 to 89 years old, lived in 20 to 25 US areas. Cohort assignment relied on participant-reported clinical history. Sequencing was done on a sample of PBMCs or T cells enriched from blood (not recorded which). This clonotype originated in a woman aged 45-59 years with acute COVID-19. The V call is TRBV5-1, the J call TRBJ2-1; 13 bases map to TRBD2. The CDR3 reads CASSLGLAGVNEQFF. The CDR3 nucleotides read TGCGCCAGCAGCTTAGGACTAGCGGGAGTAAATGAGCAGTTCTTC.